One sample yielded the 5 T cell receptor beta chains listed below, sequenced in a study of blood T cell repertoires in COVID-19 (dated by TCRdb to about 2020). The library relied on the immunoSEQ multiplex PCR assay. TCRdb mirrors the immuneACCESS table, restricted to in-frame sequences. Some clones are absent from its copies; in checked studies, under half trace to an unresolved V gene, and the reason for the others is unknown. This sample gives around 55,000 clones in total; roughly 89% of them show up just once. The top ten clones comprise 3.6% of the sample. Specimen: peripheral blood. Source of these receptors: a man between 40 and 49 years old with COVID-19, enrolled during active disease.

The count of this clone is one. The chain couples TRBV7-9 to TRBJ1-4; D is perhaps TRBD1 (5 bases). The CDR3 is 14 residues long. Germline-derived CDR1 and CDR2 are SEHNR and FQNEAQ (reference sequence). Trimming shortened V by 8 bases and J by 8 bases, and 18 bases separated the two germline ends. DNA of the CDR3: TGTGCCAGCCGCCCTCATGGGACTGGAGAAAAACTGTTTTTT. Amino acid sequence: CASRPHGTGEKLFF. Drawing the rest from reference TRBV7-9 and TRBJ1-4, the complete variable domain is DTGVSQNPRHKITKRGQNVTFRCDPISEHNRLYWYRQTLGQGPEFLTYFQNEAQLEKSRLLSDRFSAERPKGSFSTLEIQRTEQGDSAMYLCASRPHGTGEKLFFGSGTQLSVL.

The chain carries TRBV12-3 or TRBV12-4 and TRBJ2-3, with unresolved D. The CDR3 has 13 residues. Trimming removed 2 bases at V and 11 bases at J, with 14 bases between. CDR3 DNA: TGTGCCAGCAGTTTAACCCGCGATGGCGGGCAGTATTTT. Amino acid sequence: CASSLTRDGGQYF.

This clone has just one count. The chain joins TRBV11-2 to TRBJ1-2; D is undetermined. Trimming took off 3 bases at V and 0 bases at J, with 11 bases between the two ends. Germline V lookup: CDR1 SGHAT, CDR2 FQNNGV. The CDR3 covers 15 residues. In nucleotides, the CDR3 is TGTGCCAGCAGCTTTACGCAGTATTCTAACTATGGCTACACCTTC. Translated, it gives CASSFTQYSNYGYTF.

V and J are TRBV29-1 and TRBJ1-5; D gene unclear. There are 12 residues in the CDR3. Germline V gene lookup returns CDR1 SQVTM and CDR2 ANQGSEA. Trimming took 6 bases from V and 7 from J, leaving 13 bases between them. The CDR3 DNA sequence: TGCAGCGTCGGCGGGGTCGGGCAGCCCCAGCATTTT. It codes for CSVGGVGQPQHF.

V gene TRBV9 combines with J gene TRBJ2-3; 8 bases fit TRBD2. The CDR3 covers 16 residues. V gave up 4 bases and J gave up 2 bases; unmatched junction bases: 9. Germline CDR1 and CDR2: SGDLS and YYNGEE. In nucleotides, the CDR3 is TGTGCCAGCAGCTTTCGGACTAGCAGTTACACAGATACGCAGTATTTT. Translation: CASSFRTSSYTDTQYF.